The 17 T cell receptor beta chains below all came from one sample that was sequenced in a study of cytomegalovirus exposure and HLA in healthy donors. The primer mix had 60 Vbeta and 13 Jbeta primers. Profiled with immunoSEQ multiplex PCR; TCRdb holds only in-frame clones, not every one. Recorded here are over 100,000 clones; the top ten clones represent 6.8%. Sequences were obtained from PBMCs. The receptors shown here come from a man between 40 and 49 years old in good health and CMV-seropositive.

The V call is TRBV6-1, the J call TRBJ2-2; D might be TRBD2 (5 bases). Trimming shortened V by 2 bases and J by 0 bases, and 10 bases separated the two germline ends. This CDR3 is built from 16 residues. Germline CDR1 and CDR2: MNHNS and SASEGT. The CDR3 region is CASSETRGANTGELFF. The CDR3 region has the DNA TGTGCCAGCAGTGAAACCCGGGGAGCGAACACCGGGGAGCTGTTTTTT.

The rearrangement links TRBV2 to TRBJ2-3; maybe TRBD2 (6 bases). Germline values: CDR1 SNHLY, CDR2 FYNNEI. V was cut by 10 bases and J by 6 bases, with 23 bases left in between. The CDR3 totals 15 residues. The CDR3 region has the DNA TGTGCCAACCCACCGCCGGGCCCGGGAGTGGATACGCAGTATTTT. It yields the protein CANPPPGPGVDTQYF.

The chain combines TRBV7-9 with TRBJ2-5; D possibly corresponds to TRBD1 (5 bases). Near its end, the DNA agrees better with TRBJ2-7, so the J call may be wrong. The CDR3 consists of 14 residues. CDR1 SEHNR and CDR2 FQNEAQ come from the germline V gene (reference sequence). This CDR3 reads CASSYQTDSYEQYF. The CDR3 coding sequence is TGTGCCAGCAGCTATCAGACAGACTCCTACGAGCAGTACTTC.

The DNA of the CDR3 is TGTGCCACCAGCCCGACGTTAGACAGGACTTTAAAGATGGAGCAGTACTTC. It codes for CATSPTLDRTLKMEQYF. The V call is TRBV15, the J call TRBJ2-7; D is possibly TRBD1 (6 bases). Germline V lookup: CDR1 LNHNV, CDR2 YYDKDF (reference sequence). The CDR3 runs to 17 residues. The V end was cut by 5 bases, the J end by 7 bases, with 27 bases between.

The chain recombines TRBV11-2 with TRBJ2-7; perhaps TRBD1 as D (6 bases). V shed 1 base and J shed 2 bases, with 6 bases lying between them. Germline V gene sequence: CDR1 SGHAT, CDR2 FQNNGV. This CDR3 contains 13 residues. The chain's CDR3 is CASSLGTAYEQYF. The CDR3 coding sequence is TGTGCCAGCAGCTTAGGGACAGCCTACGAGCAGTACTTC.

The chain combines TRBV5-4 with TRBJ2-5; TRBD1 is a possible D gene (5 bases). V gave up 4 bases and J gave up 3 bases, with 10 bases separating them. This CDR3 region has 13 residues. Germline V gene sequence: CDR1 SGHNT, CDR2 YYREEE (reference sequence). CDR3 amino acids: CASSPDSEETQYF. The CDR3 DNA sequence: TGTGCCAGCAGCCCTGACAGTGAAGAGACCCAGTACTTC.

The chain links TRBV6-6 to TRBJ2-3, with D possibly matching TRBD2 (6 bases). Germline values: CDR1 MNHNY, CDR2 SVGAGI (reference sequence). The CDR3 is 13 amino acids. V lost 0 bases and J lost 5, with 6 bases in between. CDR3 protein: CASSYSGGDTQYF. The CDR3 DNA sequence: TGTGCCAGCAGTTACTCGGGGGGAGATACGCAGTATTTT.

The V and J genes are TRBV5-6 and TRBJ2-7, with 16 bases that match TRBD2. Germline loops: CDR1 SGHDT, CDR2 YYEEEE. The CDR3 runs 17 residues. Trimming cost V 5 bases and J 2 bases; bases outside gene matches: 7. The CDR3 nucleotides are TGTGCCAGCAGTACCGGGACTAGCGGGAGGGGGGCCTACGAGCAGTACTTC. Residues: CASSTGTSGRGAYEQYF.

The chain has TRBV28 and TRBJ2-7; weak D call: TRBD1 (7 bases). The germline gives CDR1 MDHEN, CDR2 SYDVKM. Trimming pared 7 bases from V and 3 bases from J, leaving 16 bases between. This CDR3 is 14 amino acids long. The CDR3 reads CASMAAGQIYEQYF. CDR3 sequence (DNA): TGTGCCAGCATGGCGGCGGGACAGATCTACGAGCAGTACTTC.

The chain couples TRBV6-5 to TRBJ2-5, with D unresolved. The end of the DNA fits TRBJ2-7 better, so the J call may be wrong. CDR3 length: 15 residues. Germline lookup yields CDR1 MNHEY and CDR2 SVGAGI. CDR3 loop: CASSYSKTLAYEQYF. As DNA, the CDR3 is TGTGCCAGCAGTTACTCGAAGACTCTAGCCTACGAGCAGTACTTC.

The genes are TRBV5-5 and TRBJ2-7; D is perhaps TRBD1 (6 bases). CDR3 length: 17 residues. CDR1 is SGHKS and CDR2 is YYEKEE in the germline V gene (reference sequence). Deletions cut 0 bases from V and 2 bases from J, with 18 bases between. The CDR3 region is CASSLGFSLAGAYEQYF. CDR3 nucleotide sequence: TGTGCCAGCAGCTTGGGGTTCTCGTTGGCAGGGGCCTACGAGCAGTACTTC.

The V and J genes are TRBV11-2 and TRBJ2-5; 9 bases are a match to TRBD2. V shed 6 bases, J shed 4 bases, and the junction held 9 bases outside the gene matches. The CDR3 loop spans 15 amino acids. Looked up from germline, CDR1 is SGHAT and CDR2 is FQNNGV. The CDR3 coding sequence is TGTGCCAGCAGGACCTCTCTAGCGGGAACAGAGACCCAGTACTTC. This encodes CASRTSLAGTETQYF.

The gene calls are TRBV9 and TRBJ1-1; no definite D call. V lost 0 bases to trimming and J lost 5 bases, with 14 bases between them. The CDR3 has 15 residues. CDR1 SGDLS and CDR2 YYNGEE come from the germline V gene. The CDR3 loop is CASSVGDGFGTEAFF. The CDR3 coding sequence is TGTGCCAGCAGCGTAGGTGACGGGTTTGGAACTGAAGCTTTCTTT.

The rearrangement joins TRBV4-3 to TRBJ1-3; D might be TRBD1 (6 bases). CDR1 and CDR2 from the germline V gene are LGHNA and YSLEER. The CDR3 covers 16 residues. V lost 0 bases, J lost 0 bases, and 9 bases lay in between. The DNA for the CDR3 is TGCGCCAGCAGCCAAGAAACAGGGAACTCTGGAAACACCATATATTTT. Encoded protein: CASSQETGNSGNTIYF.

The chain links TRBV7-9 to TRBJ1-5, with no clear D. V lost 5 bases and J lost 2, with 10 bases in between. Germline V gene sequence: CDR1 SEHNR, CDR2 FQNEAQ (reference sequence). There are 14 residues in the CDR3. Here the CDR3 reads CASSHGGGNQPQHF. Here the CDR3 DNA reads TGTGCCAGCAGCCACGGAGGAGGCAATCAGCCCCAGCATTTT.

V and J are TRBV19 and TRBJ2-6; D might be TRBD2 (5 bases). The CDR3 length is 17 residues. CDR1 and CDR2 from the germline V gene are LNHDA and SQIVND (reference sequence). The V end lost 7 bases, the J end lost 4 bases, and 20 bases lay between the germline ends. The CDR3 DNA follows: TGTGCCAGTACCCTGAGGTCCGGGGTTCAGGGGGCCAACGTCCTGACTTTC. Protein product: CASTLRSGVQGANVLTF.

The CDR3 loop is CASSPTGLYGYTF. CDR3 coding DNA: TGTGCCAGCAGCCCGACAGGGCTCTATGGCTACACCTTC. This chain joins TRBV28 and TRBJ1-2, with 7 positions matching TRBD1. From germline, CDR1 is MDHEN and CDR2 SYDVKM. The CDR3 sequence is 13 residues long. The ends lost 6 bases at V and 4 bases at J; junction bases unmatched: 5.